The present T cell receptor (beta chain) was sequenced within a study of beta chain features in type 1 diabetes. Study information: Healthy donors resembled patients in age, gender and cell yields. Regarding the study as a whole: TCRB CDR3 length was moderately but significantly reduced in all four CD4+ subsets of Type 1 diabetes patients.

As every portion of the isolated RNA was reverse transcribed, the sequencing read expressed TCRB transcripts. Measured with immunoSEQ multiplex PCR; TCRdb has only the in-frame clones, and not every one. The sample records 95,000 to 150,000 clones, about 16% being singletons. This clone was detected only a few times. The antigen is unknown. The CDR3 consists of 16 residues. Germline CDR1 and CDR2: MNHEY and SVGAGI. V was clipped by 2 bases and J by 1 base; unmatched bases: 5. This chain uses TRBV6-5 with TRBJ2-5; TRBD2 aligns across 9 bases. The sample was central memory CD4+ T cells from blood. This TCR was sampled from a man in his thirties or forties with type 1 diabetes. In DNA, the CDR3 is TGTGCCAGCAGTTACGACGGGACTAGCTTCCAAGAGACCCAGTACTTC. Amino acid sequence: CASSYDGTSFQETQYF.